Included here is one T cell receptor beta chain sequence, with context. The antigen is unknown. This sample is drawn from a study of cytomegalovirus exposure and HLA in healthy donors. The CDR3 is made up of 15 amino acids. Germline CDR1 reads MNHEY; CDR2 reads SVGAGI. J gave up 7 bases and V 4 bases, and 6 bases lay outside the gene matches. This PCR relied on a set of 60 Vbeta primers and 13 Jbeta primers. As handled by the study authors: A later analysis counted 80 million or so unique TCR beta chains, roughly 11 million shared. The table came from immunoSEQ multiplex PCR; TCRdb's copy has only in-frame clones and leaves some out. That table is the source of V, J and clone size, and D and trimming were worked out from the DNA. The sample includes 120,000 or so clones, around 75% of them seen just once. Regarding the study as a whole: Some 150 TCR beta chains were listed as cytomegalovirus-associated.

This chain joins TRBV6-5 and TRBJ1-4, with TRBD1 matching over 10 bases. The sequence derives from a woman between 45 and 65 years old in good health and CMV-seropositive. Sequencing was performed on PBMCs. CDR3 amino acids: CASSWTGGRGEKLFF. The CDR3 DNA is TGTGCCAGCAGTTGGACAGGGGGACGGGGTGAAAAACTGTTTTTT.